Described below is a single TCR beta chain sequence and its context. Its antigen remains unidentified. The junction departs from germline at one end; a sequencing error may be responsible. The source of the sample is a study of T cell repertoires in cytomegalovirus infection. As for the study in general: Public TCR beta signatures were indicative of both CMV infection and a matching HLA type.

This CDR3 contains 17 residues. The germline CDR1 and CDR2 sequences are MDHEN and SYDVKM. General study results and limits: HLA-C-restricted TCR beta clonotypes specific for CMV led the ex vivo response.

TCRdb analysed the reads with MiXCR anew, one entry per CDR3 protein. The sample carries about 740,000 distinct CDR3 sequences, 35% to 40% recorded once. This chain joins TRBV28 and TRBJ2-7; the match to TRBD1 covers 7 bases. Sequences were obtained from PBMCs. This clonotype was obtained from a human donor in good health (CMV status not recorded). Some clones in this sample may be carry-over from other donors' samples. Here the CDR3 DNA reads TGTGTCAGCAGTTTAGCTACAACAGGGGCTTTCTCCTACGAGCAGTACTTC. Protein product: CVSSLATTGAFSYEQYF.